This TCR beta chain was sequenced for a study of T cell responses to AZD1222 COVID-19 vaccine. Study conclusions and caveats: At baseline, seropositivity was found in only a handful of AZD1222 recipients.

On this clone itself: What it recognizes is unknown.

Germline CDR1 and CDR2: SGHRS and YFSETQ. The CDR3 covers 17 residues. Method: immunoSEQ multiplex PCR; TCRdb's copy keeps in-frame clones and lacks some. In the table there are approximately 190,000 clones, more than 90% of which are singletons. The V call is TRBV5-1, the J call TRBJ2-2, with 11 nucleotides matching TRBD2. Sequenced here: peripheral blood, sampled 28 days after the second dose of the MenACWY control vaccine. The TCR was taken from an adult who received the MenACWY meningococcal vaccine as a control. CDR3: CATTGTSGRTNTGELFF. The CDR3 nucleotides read TGCGCTACTACCGGGACTAGCGGCCGTACGAACACCGGGGAGCTGTTTTTT.